This T cell receptor beta chain was documented in a study of CD8+ T cells in alopecia areata. Study results and caveats: Relative to mice, TCR sharing across patients was less clear, a difference possibly HLA-related.

Germline V gene lookup returns CDR1 MGHDK and CDR2 SYGVNS. The V end lost 3 bases, the J end lost 0 bases, and 12 bases lay between the germline ends. This CDR3 contains 17 residues. Described treatment: oral pan-JAK inhibitor, 5-10 mg twice daily. With regard to this clone: The antigen remains undetermined.

Extracted RNA was reverse transcribed, and the resulting cDNA served as sequencing template. Some clones are missing from TCRdb's copy, which holds only in-frame ones; the method was immunoSEQ multiplex PCR. Of about 200,000 clones listed, approximately 38% are singletons. The source of this sequence is a human donor with alopecia areata. The specimen comprised CD4+ T cells sorted from blood, sampled at approximately week 30, from a patient treated with tofacitinib. J is TRBJ1-6 and V is TRBV25-1, with D unresolved. Here the CDR3 reads CASSDNTFLSYNSPLHF. CDR3 DNA: TGTGCCAGCAGTGATAACACATTCCTCTCCTATAATTCACCCCTCCACTTT.